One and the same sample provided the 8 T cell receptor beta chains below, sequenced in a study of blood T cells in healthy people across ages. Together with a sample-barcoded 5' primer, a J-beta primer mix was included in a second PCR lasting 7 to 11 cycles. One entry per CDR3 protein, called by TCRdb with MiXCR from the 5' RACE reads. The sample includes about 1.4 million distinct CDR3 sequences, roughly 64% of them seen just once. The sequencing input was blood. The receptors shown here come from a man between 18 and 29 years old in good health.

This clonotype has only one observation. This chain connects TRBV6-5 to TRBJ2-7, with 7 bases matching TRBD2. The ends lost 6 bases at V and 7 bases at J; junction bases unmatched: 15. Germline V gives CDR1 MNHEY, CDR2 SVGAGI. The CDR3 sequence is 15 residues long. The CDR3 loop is CASSTPREGRSEQYF. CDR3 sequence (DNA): TGTGCCAGCAGCACCCCCAGGGAGGGACGTAGTGAGCAGTACTTC.

For the CDR3, the DNA is TGCAGTGCTACTCGTACTTCAGGGGAGGAGACCCAGTACTTC. As protein: CSATRTSGEETQYF. The chain uses TRBV20-1 and TRBJ2-5, with a weak D call TRBD1 (6 bases). Germline V gives CDR1 DFQATT, CDR2 SNEGSKA (reference sequence). Trimming shortened V by 4 bases and J by 5 bases, and 17 bases separated the two germline ends. The CDR3 runs to 14 residues.

Here the CDR3 reads CASSPGASSYNEQFF. The CDR3 region has the DNA TGCGCCAGCAGCCCAGGGGCTAGCTCCTACAATGAGCAGTTCTTC. The chain carries TRBV4-1 and TRBJ2-1, with D possibly being TRBD1 (6 bases). Germline CDR1 MGHRA, CDR2 YSYEKL. The CDR3 contains 15 residues. V shed 4 bases and J shed 0 bases, with 10 bases lying between them.

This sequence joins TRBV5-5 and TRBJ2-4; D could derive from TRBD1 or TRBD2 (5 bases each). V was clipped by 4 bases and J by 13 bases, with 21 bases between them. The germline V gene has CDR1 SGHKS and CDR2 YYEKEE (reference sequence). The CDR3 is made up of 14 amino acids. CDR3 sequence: CASSIGTFLEEQYF. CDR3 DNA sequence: TGTGCCAGCAGCATCGGGACCTTCCTTGAGGAGCAGTACTTC.

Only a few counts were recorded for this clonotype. The CDR3 loop is CATSSTLGLGSYEQYF. Written as DNA, the CDR3 is TGTGCCACCAGCAGTACTTTGGGGCTAGGTTCCTACGAGCAGTACTTC. The V gene is TRBV15, the J gene TRBJ2-4; maybe TRBD1 (5 bases). The J call is doubtful: the DNA matches TRBJ2-7 better. From germline, CDR1 is LNHNV and CDR2 YYDKDF (reference sequence). The CDR3 sequence is 16 residues long.

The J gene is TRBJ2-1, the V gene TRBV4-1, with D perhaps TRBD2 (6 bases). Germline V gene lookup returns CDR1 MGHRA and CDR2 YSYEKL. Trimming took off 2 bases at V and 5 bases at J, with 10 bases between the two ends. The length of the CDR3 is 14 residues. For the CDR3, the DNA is TGCGCCAGCAGCCAACCGGGACTCGACAATGAGCAGTTCTTC. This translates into CASSQPGLDNEQFF.

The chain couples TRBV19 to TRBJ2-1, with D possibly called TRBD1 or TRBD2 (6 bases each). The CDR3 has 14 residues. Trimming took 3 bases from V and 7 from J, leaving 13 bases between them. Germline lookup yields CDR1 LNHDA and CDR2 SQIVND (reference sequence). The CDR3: CASSIVPGANEQFF. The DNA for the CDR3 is TGTGCCAGTAGTATCGTTCCGGGGGCAAATGAGCAGTTCTTC.

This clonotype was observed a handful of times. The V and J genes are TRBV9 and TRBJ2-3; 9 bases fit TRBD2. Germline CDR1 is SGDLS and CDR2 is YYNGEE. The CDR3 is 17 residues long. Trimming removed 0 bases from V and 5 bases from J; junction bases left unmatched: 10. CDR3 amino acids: CASSVGVAGEREDTQYF. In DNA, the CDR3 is TGTGCCAGCAGCGTAGGTGTAGCGGGAGAAAGGGAAGATACGCAGTATTTT.